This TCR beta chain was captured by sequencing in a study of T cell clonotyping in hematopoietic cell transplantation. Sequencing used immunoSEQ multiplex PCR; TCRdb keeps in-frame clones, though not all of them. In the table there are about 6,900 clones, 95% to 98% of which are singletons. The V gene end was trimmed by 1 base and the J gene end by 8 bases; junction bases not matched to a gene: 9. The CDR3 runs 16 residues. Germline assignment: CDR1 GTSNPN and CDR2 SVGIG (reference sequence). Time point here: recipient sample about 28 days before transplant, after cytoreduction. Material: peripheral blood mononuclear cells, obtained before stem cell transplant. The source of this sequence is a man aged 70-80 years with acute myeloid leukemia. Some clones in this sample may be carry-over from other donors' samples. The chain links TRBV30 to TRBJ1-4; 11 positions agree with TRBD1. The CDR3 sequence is CAWSADRTGGLEKLFF. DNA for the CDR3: TGTGCCTGGAGTGCGGATCGGACAGGGGGCTTAGAAAAACTGTTTTTT.